This TCR beta chain was identified in a study of spatial heterogeneity in lung cancer. Study summary: Detection of beta-chain sequences consistently exceeded that of alpha-chain sequences.

Time point reported: sample taken at primary tumor resection. Unsorted whole RNA of tumor, nontumor lung or frozen PBMC was sequenced. The cohort: some 73 early-stage, untreated non-small cell lung cancer patients. MiXCR was run by TCRdb on the 5' RACE reads, yielding one entry per CDR3 protein. The profile shows 20,000 to 25,000 distinct CDR3 sequences, 4.6% of them singletons. V gave up 4 bases and J gave up 0 bases, with 10 bases separating them. This CDR3 spans 14 amino acids. The germline V gene has CDR1 SQVTM and CDR2 ANQGSEA. The table lists this clonotype with many counts. The source material was PBMCs, sampled at surgery. This sequence joins TRBV29-1 and TRBJ2-1; TRBD2 is a possible D gene (5 bases). This sequence was found in a male donor with early-stage non-small cell lung cancer. CDR3 bases: TGCAGCGTTGCACGAGGGTTCTCCTACAATGAGCAGTTCTTC. It is translated as CSVARGFSYNEQFF.